This TCR beta chain originates from a study of Graves' ophthalmopathy and Graves' hyperthyroidism (dated by TCRdb to 2017 to 2018). In terms of the full investigation: Hyperthyroidism was defined as stable when no progression to ophthalmopathy occurred within 18 months of follow-up. T-cell repertoires of thyroid tissue and blood were compared in a handful of hyperthyroidism patients. In total, 135 blood samples were TCR-sequenced: approximately 42 ophthalmopathy, under 80 hyperthyroidism and roughly 17 hyperthyroidism-to-ophthalmopathy patients. To tell Graves' ophthalmopathy apart from Graves' hyperthyroidism, and to predict which patients would progress to ophthalmopathy, the study relied on TCR beta repertoire signatures. For independent validation, a separate cohort was made up of approximately 19 hyperthyroidism patients plus 17 patients who later progressed from hyperthyroidism to ophthalmopathy. To explore V-J signatures that separate ophthalmopathy from hyperthyroidism, a discovery set of 95 to 100 patients was enrolled, consisting of 43 with ophthalmopathy and around 57 with stable hyperthyroidism. Following sampling, methimazole starting at 30 mg daily was administered to hyperthyroidism patients, and high-dose intravenous methylprednisolone was administered to ophthalmopathy patients. Findings and caveats that apply to the study as a whole: The 13-signature model separated ophthalmopathy from stable hyperthyroidism with 87.88% sensitivity and about 81% specificity in cross-validation, and 80%/75% in the test set. In validation, the model predicted ophthalmopathy progression with about 71% sensitivity and less than 80% specificity; fewer than 15 predicted patients were CT-confirmed with GO in a median of 6.5 months. No statistical method was used to predetermine the sample size, and group allocation was not hidden from the investigators. Among expanded thyroid clonotypes with frequency above 0.001, most also showed up in blood, which suggests that blood repertoires may reflect the thyroid immune response.

TCR beta CDR3 regions were amplified from RNA transcripts for repertoire sequencing. The first round was an RT-PCR using HTBI primers with the Qiagen OneStep RT-PCR kit, and this first round was followed by a second-round multiplex PCR, then size selection and purification. Sequencing of the libraries was carried out on an Illumina HiSeq2000 in paired-end mode with 100 bp reads. The original pipeline was this. SOAPnuke was used to process the reads, removing any read that contained adapters or uncalled bases, had a mean Phred below 15, or lacked an exact match to the constant primer or identifier. COPE v1.2.5 was used to merge the high-quality paired reads. Unique nucleotide sequences were defined as clonotypes and aligned to IMGT TRB V, D and J references using MiTCR v1.1. Analysis was restricted to V-J combinations with a frequency above 0.0001, which covered about 99% of repertoires. For each V-J combination, a TCR clonal expansion and chaos score was defined as F50 clonal expansion divided by the chaos observed in the TCRdist matrix. Features were reduced by Welch's t-statistics and random forest to more than 10 V-J combinations, which fed a naive Bayes classifier. The similarity between thyroid and blood repertoires was quantified using the Morisita-Horn index. In TCRdb, the public reads were trimmed at Q25 with fastp and aligned with MiXCR, with productive beta chains retained. Duplicate CDR3 protein sequences are folded into a single record with the most common DNA and genes. TCRdb, not the original authors, processed these V and J calls. Here the sample has about 550,000 distinct CDR3 sequences; less than 45% occur a single time. Together, the top ten hold around 4% of the sample.

Hyperthyroidism patients were newly diagnosed, with disease duration under 2 months, and aged 18 to 65 years. Patients with other autoimmune diseases, uncontrolled infections, pregnancy or lactation were excluded. Clinical symptoms, serum thyroxine, TRAb, thyroid ultrasound and orbital computed tomography were used for diagnosis. Total RNA was extracted using Trizol reagent, and RNA quality was checked on an Agilent 2100 Bioanalyzer. The CDR1 and CDR2 encoded by the germline V gene (reference sequence) are DFQATT and SNEGSKA. The CDR3 numbers 14 residues from cysteine through phenylalanine. Only CDR3 DNA remains: 42 bases, in frame from the first base. V is pared back by 6 bases and J by 3 bases, with 15 bases lying between the germline termini. Comment on this clonotype: The clone's antigen remains unknown. Base qualities are not recorded, but no much larger clone differs from it by a single base.

Sequences were obtained from peripheral blood or thyroid tissue (not recorded which). The chain is made from TRBV20-1 and TRBJ1-3; the D segment could be TRBD1, given 6 matching bases. The TCR originated in an adult man with Graves' hyperthyroidism. The bases read TGCAGTGCGAACCGGGGGGCTGGTGGAAACACCATATATTTT. Its amino acids are CSANRGAGGNTIYF.